These 5 T cell receptor beta chains were sequenced from one sample in a study of cytomegalovirus exposure and HLA in healthy donors. It was with 60 Vbeta and 13 Jbeta primers that the PCR ran. This table comes from immunoSEQ multiplex PCR, and its TCRdb copy is limited to in-frame clones, with some not included. In the table there are over 95,000 clones, roughly 67% of which are singletons. Material for sequencing was PBMCs. The receptors originated from a man younger than 30 in good health and CMV-seropositive.

CDR3 coding DNA: TGCAGCGTTGAAGAGAGGGGGGGCACTGAAGCTTTCTTT. The encoded protein is CSVEERGGTEAFF. The V gene is TRBV29-1, the J gene TRBJ1-1; the D gene is possibly TRBD1 (6 bases). The CDR3 runs 13 residues. Germline CDR1 and CDR2: SQVTM and ANQGSEA. Trimming shortened V by 0 bases and J by 4 bases, and 9 bases separated the two germline ends. Full variable domain (outside the CDR3, taken from reference TRBV29-1 and TRBJ1-1): SAVISQKPSRDICQRGTSLTIQCQVDSQVTMMFWYRQQPGQSLTLIATANQGSEATYESGFVIDKFPISRPNLTFSTLTVSNMSPEDSSIYLCSVEERGGTEAFFGQGTRLTVV.

This clone was seen only a few times. The chain recombines TRBV7-2 with TRBJ1-6; D possibly corresponds to TRBD1 (6 bases). V was clipped by 4 bases and J by 2 bases, with 15 bases between them. Germline V gene data show CDR1 as SGHTA and CDR2 as FQGNSA. The CDR3 is made up of 17 amino acids. The CDR3 sequence: CASSYTVQGPYNSPLHF. CDR3 DNA sequence: TGTGCCAGCAGCTACACCGTACAGGGACCCTATAATTCACCCCTCCACTTT. Looking up the rest from reference TRBV7-2 and TRBJ1-6 gives the full variable domain: GAGVSQSPSNKVTEKGKDVELRCDPISGHTALYWYRQSLGQGLEFLIYFQGNSAPDKSGLPSDRFSAERTGGSVSTLTIQRTQQEDSAVYLCASSYTVQGPYNSPLHFGNGTRLTVT.

The chain links TRBV6-5 to TRBJ1-1, with TRBD1 as a possible D gene (6 bases). Germline CDR1 MNHEY, CDR2 SVGAGI. The V end lost 2 bases, the J end lost 4 bases, and 14 bases lay between the germline ends. This CDR3 has 15 residues. CDR3: CASSYQTGTSTEAFF. In nucleotides, the CDR3 is TGTGCCAGCAGTTACCAAACAGGGACCAGCACTGAAGCTTTCTTT.

The genes are TRBV6-6 and TRBJ2-7, with 9 bases matching TRBD2. The junction had 2 bases not matched to a gene; V was cut back by 0 bases and J by 2 bases. CDR1 is MNHNY, CDR2 SVGAGI, per germline (reference sequence). The CDR3 is made up of 15 amino acids. The CDR3 region has the DNA TGTGCCAGCAGTTACTCGAGCGGGGGGACCTACGAGCAGTACTTC. Its protein is CASSYSSGGTYEQYF.

The table lists this clone with a few counts. The chain is built from TRBV9 and TRBJ2-2; D perhaps matches TRBD2 (6 bases). Germline V gene sequence: CDR1 SGDLS, CDR2 YYNGEE. This CDR3 has 18 residues. Trimming shortened V by 0 bases and J by 5 bases, and 20 bases separated the two germline ends. The chain's CDR3 is CASSVERTGPAGTGELFF. The CDR3, as DNA: TGTGCCAGCAGCGTAGAGAGGACGGGGCCTGCGGGGACCGGGGAGCTGTTTTTT. The variable domain in full, with the rest retrieved from reference TRBV9 and TRBJ2-2, is DSGVTQTPKHLITATGQRVTLRCSPRSGDLSVYWYQQSLDQGLQFLIQYYNGEERAKGNILERFSAQQFPDLHSELNLSSLELGDSALYFCASSVERTGPAGTGELFFGEGSRLTVL.